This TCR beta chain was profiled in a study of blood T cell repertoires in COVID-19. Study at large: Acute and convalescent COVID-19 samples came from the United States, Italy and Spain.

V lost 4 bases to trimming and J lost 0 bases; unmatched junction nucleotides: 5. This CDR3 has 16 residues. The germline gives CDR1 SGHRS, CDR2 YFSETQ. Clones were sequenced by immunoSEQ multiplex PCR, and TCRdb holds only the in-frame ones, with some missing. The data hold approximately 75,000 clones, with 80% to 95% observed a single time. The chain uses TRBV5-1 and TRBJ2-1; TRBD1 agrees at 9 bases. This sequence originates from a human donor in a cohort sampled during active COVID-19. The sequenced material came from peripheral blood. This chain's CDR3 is CASSPGTGPSYNEQFF. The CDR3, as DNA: TGCGCCAGCAGCCCTGGGACAGGGCCCTCCTACAATGAGCAGTTCTTC. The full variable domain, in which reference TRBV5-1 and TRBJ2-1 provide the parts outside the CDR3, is KAGVTQTPRYLIKTRGQQVTLSCSPISGHRSVSWYQQTPGQGLQFLFEYFSETQRNKGNFPGRFSGRQFSNSRSEMNVSTLELGDSALYLCASSPGTGPSYNEQFFGPGTRLTVL.